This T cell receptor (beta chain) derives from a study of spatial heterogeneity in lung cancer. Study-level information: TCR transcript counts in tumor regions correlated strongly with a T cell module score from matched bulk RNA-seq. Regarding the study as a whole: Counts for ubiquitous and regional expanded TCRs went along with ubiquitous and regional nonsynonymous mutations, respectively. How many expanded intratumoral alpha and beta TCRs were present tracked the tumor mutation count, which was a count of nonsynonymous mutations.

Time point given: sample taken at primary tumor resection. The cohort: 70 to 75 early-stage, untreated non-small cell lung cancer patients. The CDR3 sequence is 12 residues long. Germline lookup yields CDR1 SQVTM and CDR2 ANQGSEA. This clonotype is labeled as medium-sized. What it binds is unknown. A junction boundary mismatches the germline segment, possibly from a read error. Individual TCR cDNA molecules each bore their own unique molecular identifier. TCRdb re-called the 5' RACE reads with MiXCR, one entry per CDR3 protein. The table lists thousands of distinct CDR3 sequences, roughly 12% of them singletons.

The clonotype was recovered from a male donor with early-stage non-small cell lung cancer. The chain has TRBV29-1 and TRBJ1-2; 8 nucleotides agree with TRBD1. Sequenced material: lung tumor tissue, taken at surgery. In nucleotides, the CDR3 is TGCAGCGTCTTCAGGACAGGGATAGGCTATACCTTC. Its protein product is CSVFRTGIGYTF.